These T cell receptor beta chains were read from a single sample in a study of cytomegalovirus exposure and HLA in healthy donors. TCRdb's table, derived via immunoSEQ multiplex PCR, lists solely in-frame clones and lacks some. The data hold around 150,000 clones, with roughly 78% observed a single time. The sequenced sample was PBMCs. Receptor source: a man in his forties in good health and CMV-seropositive. Both conserved end residues are part of each CDR3. A D gene is named only where the DNA matches it firmly. The size field is filled for only some rows; it gives once, few, many or a size class.

CDR3 protein	CDR3 DNA	V gene	J gene	D gene	clone size
CASSLYAGGADTQYF	TGTGCCAGCAGCCTGTATGCGGGAGGGGCAGATACGCAGTATTTT	TRBV5-6	TRBJ2-3	TRBD2	once
CASTLERQGYGYTF	TGTGCCAGCACCCTCGAGAGACAGGGGTATGGCTACACCTTC	TRBV6-1	TRBJ1-2	TRBD1	.
CASSLFGVGTYEQYF	TGTGCCAGCAGTTTGTTCGGGGTAGGAACCTACGAGCAGTACTTC	TRBV27	TRBJ2-7	.	.
CASSLIRGDGELFF	TGTGCCAGCAGTTTGATCAGGGGGGACGGGGAGCTGTTTTTT	TRBV27	TRBJ2-2	.	.
CASSPRGGRRDEQYF	TGCGCCAGCAGCCCCCGGGGGGGGAGAAGGGACGAGCAGTACTTC	TRBV5-1	TRBJ2-7	TRBD2	few
CASRRDSYGETQYF	TGTGCCAGCAGGAGGGACAGTTACGGAGAGACCCAGTACTTC	TRBV6-1	TRBJ2-5	TRBD1	.
CASRPGLEREQFF	TGCGCCAGCAGACCGGGACTAGAAAGGGAGCAGTTCTTC	TRBV5-1	TRBJ2-1	TRBD2	.
CASSVAVADLEDTQYF	TGTGCCAGCAGCGTAGCCGTAGCGGACCTAGAAGATACGCAGTATTTT	TRBV9	TRBJ2-3	.	.
CASSYNQGGSDEQYF	TGTGCCAGCAGTTACAACCAGGGGGGCTCGGACGAGCAGTACTTC	TRBV6-6	TRBJ2-7	.	.
CASLKADEQYF	TGTGCCAGCCTCAAAGCGGACGAGCAGTACTTC	TRBV28	TRBJ2-7	.	.
CASKRTGANEKLFF	TGTGCCAGCAAAAGGACAGGAGCTAATGAAAAACTGTTTTTT	TRBV2	TRBJ1-4	TRBD1	.
CASSIDASGHRNTGELFF	TGTGCCAGTAGTATAGATGCGTCCGGACACAGGAACACCGGGGAGCTGTTTTTT	TRBV19	TRBJ2-2	.	.
CASSSLGHSEAFF	TGTGCCAGCAGTTCATTGGGACATTCTGAAGCTTTCTTT	TRBV27	TRBJ1-1	.	.
CASSEAHGNTEAFF	TGTGCCAGCAGTGAAGCTCACGGGAACACTGAAGCTTTCTTT	TRBV2	TRBJ1-1	.	.
CASSPEVMPSSYNSPLHF	TGTGCCAGCTCACCGGAGGTCATGCCTAGCTCCTATAATTCACCCCTCCACTTT	TRBV18	TRBJ1-6	.	.
CASSPLAGNTNEQYF	TGTGCCAGCAGTCCCTTAGCGGGAAATACGAACGAGCAGTACTTC	TRBV27	TRBJ2-7	TRBD2	.
CASSLDLEGTGELFF	TGTGCCAGCAGCCTAGACTTAGAGGGCACCGGGGAGCTGTTTTTT	TRBV7-9	TRBJ2-2	.	few
CASSVLGDGYTF	TGTGCCAGCAGCGTTTTGGGCGATGGCTACACCTTC	TRBV11-2	TRBJ1-2	.	once
CASSENRASLVQFF	TGTGCCAGCAGTGAGAATAGGGCTAGCCTGGTACAGTTCTTC	TRBV6-1	TRBJ2-1	.	.
CAISFSGPSYNEQFF	TGTGCCATCAGTTTTAGCGGACCCTCCTACAATGAGCAGTTCTTC	TRBV10-3	TRBJ2-1	.	.